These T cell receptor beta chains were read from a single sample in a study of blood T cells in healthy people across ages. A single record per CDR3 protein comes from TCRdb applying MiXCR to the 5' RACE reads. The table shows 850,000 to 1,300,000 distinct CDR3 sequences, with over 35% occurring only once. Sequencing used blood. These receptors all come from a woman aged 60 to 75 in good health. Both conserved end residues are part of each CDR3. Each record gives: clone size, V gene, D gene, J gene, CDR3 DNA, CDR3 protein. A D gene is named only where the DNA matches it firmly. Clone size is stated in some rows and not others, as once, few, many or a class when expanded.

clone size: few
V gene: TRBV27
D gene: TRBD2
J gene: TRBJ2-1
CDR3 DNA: TGTGCCAGCAGCCCCGACGGCGGGAGGAGAGGGAATGAGCAGTTCTTC
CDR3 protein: CASSPDGGRRGNEQFF

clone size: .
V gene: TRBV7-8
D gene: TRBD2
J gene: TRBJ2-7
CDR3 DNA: TGTGCCAGCAGCTCCGGGACTAGCGGGAGAGTCTACGAGCAGTACTTC
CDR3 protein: CASSSGTSGRVYEQYF

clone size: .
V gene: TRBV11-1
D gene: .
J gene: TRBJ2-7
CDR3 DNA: TGTGCCAGCAGTACGGCCTACAATGAGCAGTACTTC
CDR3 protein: CASSTAYNEQYF

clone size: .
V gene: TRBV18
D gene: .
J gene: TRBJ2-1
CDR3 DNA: TGTGCCAGCTCAACGGGAGTCCACAATGAGCAGTTCTTC
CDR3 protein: CASSTGVHNEQFF

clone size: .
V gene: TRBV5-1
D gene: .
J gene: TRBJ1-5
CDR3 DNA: TGCGCCAGCAGCTTGGCGGGGGCTCCATATCAGCCCCAGCATTTT
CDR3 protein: CASSLAGAPYQPQHF

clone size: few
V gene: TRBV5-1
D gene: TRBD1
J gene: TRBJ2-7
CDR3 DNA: TGCGCCAGCAGATCCGGGACAGGGCTGGTCTACGAGCAGTACTTC
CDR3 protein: CASRSGTGLVYEQYF

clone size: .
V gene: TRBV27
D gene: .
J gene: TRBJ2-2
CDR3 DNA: TGTGCCAGCAGTTCGCACGACAGAAACACCGGGGAGCTGTTTTTT
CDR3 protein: CASSSHDRNTGELFF

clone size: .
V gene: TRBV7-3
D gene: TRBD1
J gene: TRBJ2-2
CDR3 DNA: TGTGCCAGCAGCCCCCCGGGACAGGGCACCGGGGAGCTGTTTTTT
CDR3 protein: CASSPPGQGTGELFF

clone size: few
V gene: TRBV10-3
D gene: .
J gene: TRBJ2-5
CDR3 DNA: TGTGCCATCAGGCAGGAATCTCAAGAGACCCAGTACTTC
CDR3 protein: CAIRQESQETQYF

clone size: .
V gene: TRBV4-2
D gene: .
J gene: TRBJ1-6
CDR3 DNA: TGTGCCAGCAGCGTGGAGGGCCCAAATTCACCCCTCCACTTT
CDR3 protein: CASSVEGPNSPLHF

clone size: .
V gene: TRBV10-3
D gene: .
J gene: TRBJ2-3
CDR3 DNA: TGTGCTATCAGTGAAGGGCAGCGTACTGATACGCAGTATTTT
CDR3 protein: CAISEGQRTDTQYF

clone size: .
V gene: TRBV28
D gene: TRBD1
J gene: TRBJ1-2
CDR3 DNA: TGTGCCAGCTCCCACAGGGGGTACTATGGCTACACCTTC
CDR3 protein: CASSHRGYYGYTF

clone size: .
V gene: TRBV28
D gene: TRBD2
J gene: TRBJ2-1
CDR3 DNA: TGTGCCAGCAGTTTGGGGACTAGCGGGAGGATCGATGAGCAGTTCTTC
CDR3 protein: CASSLGTSGRIDEQFF

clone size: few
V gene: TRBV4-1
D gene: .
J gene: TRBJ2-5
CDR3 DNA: TGCGCCAGCAGCCAACCGACAGGAGAAGAGACCCAGTACTTC
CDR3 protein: CASSQPTGEETQYF

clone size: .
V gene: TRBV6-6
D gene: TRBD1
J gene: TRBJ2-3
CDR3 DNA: TGTGCCAGCGGCCGGACAGGGGGAGAAGATACGCAGTATTTT
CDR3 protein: CASGRTGGEDTQYF

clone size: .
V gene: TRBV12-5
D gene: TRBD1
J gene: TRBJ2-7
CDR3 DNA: TGTGCTAGTGGTTTGGCAACAGGGGACTACGAGCAGTACTTC
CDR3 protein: CASGLATGDYEQYF

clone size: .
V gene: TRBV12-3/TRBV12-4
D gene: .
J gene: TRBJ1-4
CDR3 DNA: TGTGCCAGCGGGGAAACTAATGAAAAACTGTTTTTT
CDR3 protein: CASGETNEKLFF

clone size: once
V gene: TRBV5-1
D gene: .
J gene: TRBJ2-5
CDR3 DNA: TGCGCCAGCAGCCTCTTGCCCACAGCTCAAGAGACCCAGTACTTC
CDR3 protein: CASSLLPTAQETQYF

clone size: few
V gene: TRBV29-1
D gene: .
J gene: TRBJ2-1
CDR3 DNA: TGCAGTGCTAGATTGGGGGATGAGCAGTTCTTC
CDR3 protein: CSARLGDEQFF

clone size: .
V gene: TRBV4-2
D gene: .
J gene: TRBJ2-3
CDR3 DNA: TGTGCCAGCAGCCAAGAGTGGGGGGCCGAACGCAATACGCAGTATTTT
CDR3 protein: CASSQEWGAERNTQYF

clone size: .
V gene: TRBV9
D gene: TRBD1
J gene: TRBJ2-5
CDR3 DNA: TGTGCCAGCAGCGTAGGGGGACAGCGCCAAGAGACCCAGTACTTC
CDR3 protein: CASSVGGQRQETQYF

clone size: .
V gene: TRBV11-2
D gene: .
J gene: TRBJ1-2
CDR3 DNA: TGTGCCAGCAGCTTAACATACTCCCCCTATGGCTACACCTTC
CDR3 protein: CASSLTYSPYGYTF

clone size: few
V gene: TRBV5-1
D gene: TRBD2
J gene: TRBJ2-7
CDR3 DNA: TGCGCCAGCAGCCTGGTAGCCGGACTAGCGGGAGACGAGCAGTACTTC
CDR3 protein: CASSLVAGLAGDEQYF

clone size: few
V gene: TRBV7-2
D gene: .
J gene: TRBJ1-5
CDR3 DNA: TGTGCCAGCAGCCTCTCCCGGGGGGGAGGCAATCAGCCCCAGCATTTT
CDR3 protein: CASSLSRGGGNQPQHF

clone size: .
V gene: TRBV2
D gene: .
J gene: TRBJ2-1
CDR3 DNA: TGTGCCAGCCGTGCGACAGCCTACAATGAGCAGTTCTTC
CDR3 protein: CASRATAYNEQFF

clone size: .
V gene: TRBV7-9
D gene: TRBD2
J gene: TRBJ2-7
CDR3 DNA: TGTGCCAGCAGCTCCACACTAGCGGTCAAGGTAGATGAGCAATTCTTC
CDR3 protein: CASSSTLAVKVDEQFF

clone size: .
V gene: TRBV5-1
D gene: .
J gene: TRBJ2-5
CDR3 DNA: TGCGCCAGCAGCTTGAGGGCAACTCAAGAGACCCAGTACTTC
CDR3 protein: CASSLRATQETQYF

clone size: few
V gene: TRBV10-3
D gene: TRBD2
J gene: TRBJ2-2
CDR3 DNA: TGTGCCACGCGGGAGTTTGGCACCGGGGAGCTGTTTTTT
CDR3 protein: CATREFGTGELFF

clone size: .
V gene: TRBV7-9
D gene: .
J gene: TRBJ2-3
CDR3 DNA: TGTGCCAGCAGTAGGGACTGGAGGGGAGTTGATACGCAGTATTTT
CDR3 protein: CASSRDWRGVDTQYF

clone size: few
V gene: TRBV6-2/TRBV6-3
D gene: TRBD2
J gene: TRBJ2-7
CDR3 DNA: TGTGCCAGCAGTTACGAGGGAGGGCCCTACAATGAGCAGTACTTC
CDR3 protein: CASSYEGGPYNEQYF

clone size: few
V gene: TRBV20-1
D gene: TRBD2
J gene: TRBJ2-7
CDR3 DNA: TGCAGTGCTAGGGTGGGGAGAAGCGGGAGGTTTGGCGAGCAGTACTTC
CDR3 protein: CSARVGRSGRFGEQYF

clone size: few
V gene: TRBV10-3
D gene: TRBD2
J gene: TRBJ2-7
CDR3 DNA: TGTGCCGCAAGAAAGGGGACTAGCGACAAATCCTCCTACGAGCAGTACTTC
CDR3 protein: CAARKGTSDKSSYEQYF

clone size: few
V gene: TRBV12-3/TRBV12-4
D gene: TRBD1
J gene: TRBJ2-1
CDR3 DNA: TGTGCCAGCAGCCCCGGGACAGGGGGCAAAATCAACAATGAGCAGTTCTTC
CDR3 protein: CASSPGTGGKINNEQFF

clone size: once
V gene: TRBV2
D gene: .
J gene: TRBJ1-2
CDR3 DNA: TGTGCCAGCAATCCCCGGGGGGGAGGGGGAACGGTCTATGGCTACACCTTC
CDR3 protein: CASNPRGGGGTVYGYTF

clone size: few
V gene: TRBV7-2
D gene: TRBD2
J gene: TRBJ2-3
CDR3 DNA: TGTGCCAGCAGCTTCTCGGCGGGGGACACAGATACGCAGTATTTT
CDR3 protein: CASSFSAGDTDTQYF

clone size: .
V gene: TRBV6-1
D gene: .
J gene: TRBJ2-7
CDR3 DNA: TGTGCCAGCAGTTGGGGGTGGCCCTACGAGCAGTACTTC
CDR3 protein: CASSWGWPYEQYF

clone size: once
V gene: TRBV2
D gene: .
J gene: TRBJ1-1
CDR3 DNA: TGTGCCAGCAGTGAATCTGGAACTGAAGCTTTCTTT
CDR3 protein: CASSESGTEAFF

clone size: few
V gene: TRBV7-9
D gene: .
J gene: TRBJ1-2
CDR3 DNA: TGTGCCAGCACCCCTGGGGCGGCTAACTATGGCTACACCTTC
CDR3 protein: CASTPGAANYGYTF

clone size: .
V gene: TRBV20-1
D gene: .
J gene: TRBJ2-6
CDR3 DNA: TGCAGTGCTAGCCCCGGGTTTTCTGGGGCCAACGTCCTGACTTTC
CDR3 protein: CSASPGFSGANVLTF

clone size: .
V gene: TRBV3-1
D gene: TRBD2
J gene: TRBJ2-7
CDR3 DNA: TGTGCCAGCAGCCAAGATTTGGGAGCGCTAGCGGGAAAATGGGAGCAGTACTTC
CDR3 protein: CASSQDLGALAGKWEQYF

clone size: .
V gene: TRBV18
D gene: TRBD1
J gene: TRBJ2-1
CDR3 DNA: TGTGCCAGCTCCCAGGATCTTTTCGGGACAGGGCCCAATGAGCAGTTCTTC
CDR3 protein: CASSQDLFGTGPNEQFF

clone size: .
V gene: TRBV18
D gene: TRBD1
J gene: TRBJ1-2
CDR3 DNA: TGTGCCAGCTCACCACCGTTACAGGGGGCCTATGGCTACACCTTC
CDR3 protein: CASSPPLQGAYGYTF

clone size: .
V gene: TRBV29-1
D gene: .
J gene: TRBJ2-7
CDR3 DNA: TGCAGCGTTGATGAGGGGTTTCCCTACGAGCAGTACTTC
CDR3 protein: CSVDEGFPYEQYF